The 20 T cell receptor beta chains reported below all come from one sample, sequenced in a study of cytomegalovirus exposure and HLA in healthy donors. Repertoires were generated with immunoSEQ multiplex PCR, while TCRdb's copy carries only in-frame clones and drops some. The sample shows 200,000 to 250,000 clones, around four fifths of them seen only once. The sample comprised PBMCs. Receptor source: a woman in her late teens or twenties in good health and CMV-seronegative.

This clone was seen only once. The chain is built from TRBV28 and TRBJ2-7; D is perhaps TRBD1 (5 bases). Germline V lookup: CDR1 MDHEN, CDR2 SYDVKM. The CDR3 covers 13 residues. The V gene lost 5 bases and the J gene lost 6 bases, with 14 bases spanning the gap. The CDR3 loop is CASSQGLALEQYF. CDR3 in DNA: TGTGCCAGCAGTCAGGGTTTAGCCCTCGAGCAGTACTTC.

For the CDR3, the DNA is TGTGCCAGCAGCTTGCAGGGGGCCATCGGGGACTATGGCTACACCTTC. Its protein is CASSLQGAIGDYGYTF. The chain employs TRBV5-4 and TRBJ1-2; 8 bases align to TRBD1. With 1 base clipped from V and 3 bases from J, the junction kept 8 bases outside the gene matches. The CDR3 covers 16 residues. Germline V lookup: CDR1 SGHNT, CDR2 YYREEE (reference sequence).

The sample holds a few counts of this clone. The chain uses TRBV10-1 and TRBJ2-7; 9 nucleotides agree with TRBD2. The CDR3 runs to 13 residues. The V gene's germline CDR1 is WNHNN and CDR2 SYGVQD (reference sequence). The trim removed 11 bases at V and 4 bases at J, leaving 9 bases unmatched. This CDR3 is CAGPGTSSYEQYF. DNA for the CDR3: TGCGCCGGTCCCGGGACTAGCTCTTACGAGCAGTACTTC.

V is TRBV6-5 and J is TRBJ2-5, with 13 bases fitting TRBD2. Looked up from germline, CDR1 is MNHEY and CDR2 is SVGAGI. The CDR3 is 15 amino acids. Germline trimming cut 4 bases from V and 3 bases from J; bases unmatched to any gene: 2. CDR3 in amino acids: CASSWGTSGEETQYF. The CDR3 DNA reads TGTGCCAGCAGTTGGGGGACTAGCGGGGAAGAGACCCAGTACTTC.

The V and J genes are TRBV13 and TRBJ1-6, with a possible D match to TRBD1 (5 bases). Germline V CDR1 and CDR2: PRHDT, FYEKMQ (reference sequence). The CDR3 contains 14 residues. The V end was cut by 5 bases, the J end by 10 bases, with 15 bases between. The CDR3 protein is CASSPTGGGSPLHF. The CDR3, as DNA: TGTGCCAGCAGCCCCACTGGGGGTGGATCACCCCTCCACTTT.

The J gene is TRBJ2-3, the V gene TRBV5-6, with D unclear. Germline CDR1 and CDR2: SGHDT and YYEEEE. The CDR3 runs to 13 residues. V was clipped by 5 bases and J by 0 bases, with 7 bases between them. This chain's CDR3 is CASRSISTDTQYF. The CDR3 coding sequence is TGTGCCAGCAGATCGATTAGCACAGATACGCAGTATTTT.

The rearrangement links TRBV11-2 to TRBJ2-7; no firm D call. CDR3 length equals 14 residues. CDR1 and CDR2 (germline): SGHAT, FQNNGV. Trimming removed 3 bases at V and 6 bases at J, with 15 bases between. The CDR3 is CASSFQTTTPEQYF. The CDR3 nucleotides are TGTGCCAGCAGCTTCCAGACAACCACCCCCGAGCAGTACTTC.

The V gene is TRBV28, the J gene TRBJ2-3, with 11 bases fitting TRBD2. The CDR3 extends over 16 amino acids. The germline CDR1 and CDR2 sequences are MDHEN and SYDVKM. Trimming took 5 bases from V and 3 from J; bases not matched to a gene: 7. The CDR3 is CASSAPGLAETDTQYF. The CDR3, as DNA: TGTGCCAGCAGTGCCCCGGGACTAGCGGAGACAGATACGCAGTATTTT.

This clone was observed many times. This chain connects TRBV30 to TRBJ2-3; D is ambiguous. This CDR3 is built from 13 residues. Germline V gene sequence: CDR1 GTSNPN, CDR2 SVGIG (reference sequence). CDR3 in amino acids: CVWLDGGTDTQYF. The CDR3 nucleotides are TGTGTTTGGTTGGATGGGGGCACAGATACGCAGTATTTT.

This clone showed up just once. V usage is TRBV6-1 and J usage is TRBJ1-2; D remains ambiguous. Germline values: CDR1 MNHNS, CDR2 SASEGT. CDR3 length: 14 residues. V was pared by 6 bases and J by 2 bases, with 13 bases between. The DNA for the CDR3 is TGTGCCAGCAGCCGAGGAGATTCCAACTATGGCTACACCTTC. This translates into CASSRGDSNYGYTF.

The chain joins TRBV2 to TRBJ2-7; D may correspond to TRBD1 or TRBD2 (5 bases each). The CDR3 totals 14 residues. Germline V gives CDR1 SNHLY, CDR2 FYNNEI. Deletions cut 7 bases from V and 2 bases from J, with 15 bases between. CDR3 coding DNA: TGTGCCAGCACCCAGAGGGACCGCGCCTACGAGCAGTACTTC. It codes for CASTQRDRAYEQYF.

The V and J genes are TRBV5-6 and TRBJ2-1; 7 positions agree with TRBD2. The CDR3 extends over 16 amino acids. Germline V gene sequence: CDR1 SGHDT, CDR2 YYEEEE. Trimming cost V 4 bases and J 5 bases; bases outside gene matches: 12. The CDR3 spells CASSVLTTSRHNEQFF. The CDR3 nucleotides read TGTGCCAGCAGCGTCCTGACGACTAGCAGACACAATGAGCAGTTCTTC.

This chain connects TRBV5-1 to TRBJ2-3; 8 bases agree with TRBD1. J gave up 4 bases and V 2 bases, and 6 bases lay outside the gene matches. Looked up from germline, CDR1 is SGHRS and CDR2 is YFSETQ. The CDR3 sequence is 15 residues long. The CDR3 reads CASSLGRGQPDTQYF. For the CDR3, the DNA is TGCGCCAGCAGCTTAGGCAGGGGGCAACCAGATACGCAGTATTTT.

The V and J genes are TRBV5-1 and TRBJ1-3, with D tentatively TRBD1 (5 bases). The CDR3 is 13 amino acids. Germline CDR1 and CDR2: SGHRS and YFSETQ. V gave up 5 bases and J gave up 6 bases, with 12 bases separating them. This CDR3 reads CASSSGPSNTIYF. The DNA for the CDR3 is TGCGCCAGCAGTTCGGGACCCTCAAACACCATATATTTT.

This clone was seen at least ten times. The junction shows a germline mismatch at one end, possibly a read error. J is TRBJ2-1 and V is TRBV11-2; D not certain. CDR1 SGHAT and CDR2 FQNNGV come from the germline V gene. CDR3 length equals 15 residues. The CDR3 nucleotides are TGTGCCAGCAGCTCGACCCGTACACAACTCCTAAAGCAGATCTTC. It yields the protein CASSSTRTQLLKQIF. The complete variable domain, with remaining parts taken from reference TRBV11-2 and TRBJ2-1, reads EAGVAQSPRYKIIEKRQSVAFWCNPISGHATLYWYQQILGQGPKLLIQFQNNGVVDDSQLPKDRFSAERLKGVDSTLKIQPAKLEDSAVYLCASSSTRTQLLKQIFGPGTRLTVL.

V and J are TRBV29-1 and TRBJ1-1; D not resolved. The CDR3 is made up of 14 amino acids. Germline CDR1 is SQVTM and CDR2 is ANQGSEA. V shed 1 base and J shed 4 bases, with 13 bases lying between them. The CDR3 loop reads CSVEVRPGGTEAFF. The CDR3 DNA reads TGCAGCGTTGAAGTTAGGCCCGGAGGCACTGAAGCTTTCTTT.

The CDR3 reads CASSLGQGAKETQYF. The DNA for the CDR3 is TGTGCCAGCAGTCTGGGGCAGGGGGCCAAAGAGACCCAGTACTTC. The rearrangement joins TRBV25-1 to TRBJ2-5, with 8 bases identical to TRBD1. The CDR3 runs 15 residues. Germline assignment: CDR1 MGHDK and CDR2 SYGVNS. V lost 5 bases, J lost 3 bases, and 8 bases stayed unmatched.

The gene calls are TRBV27 and TRBJ1-2; 8 nucleotides line up with TRBD1. The length of the CDR3 is 14 residues. J was trimmed by 6 bases and V by 4 bases; bases with no gene match: 7. Germline-derived CDR1 and CDR2 are MNHEY and SMNVEV (reference sequence). CDR3 in DNA: TGTGCCAGCAGTTGGGACAGGAGAGGGGATGGCTACACCTTC. Protein: CASSWDRRGDGYTF.

This chain uses TRBV7-2 with TRBJ1-5; 9 bases agree with TRBD1. The V gene end was trimmed by 5 bases and the J gene end by 6 bases; junction bases not matched to a gene: 5. Germline V gene sequence: CDR1 SGHTA, CDR2 FQGNSA. CDR3 length: 14 amino acids. CDR3 nucleotide sequence: TGTGCCAGCAGCCCAAGACAGGGGGGTCAGCCCCAGCATTTT. This codes for CASSPRQGGQPQHF. Full variable domain (outside the CDR3, taken from reference TRBV7-2 and TRBJ1-5): GAGVSQSPSNKVTEKGKDVELRCDPISGHTALYWYRQSLGQGLEFLIYFQGNSAPDKSGLPSDRFSAERTGGSVSTLTIQRTQQEDSAVYLCASSPRQGGQPQHFGDGTRLSIL.

This sequence joins TRBV5-4 and TRBJ1-4; 8 positions match TRBD1. The CDR3 has 14 residues. CDR1 and CDR2 (germline): SGHNT, YYREEE (reference sequence). J was trimmed by 8 bases and V by 3 bases; bases with no gene match: 6. The CDR3 sequence is CASSYRGTGEKLFF. The CDR3 DNA is TGTGCCAGCAGCTACAGGGGGACGGGGGAAAAACTGTTTTTT.